This T cell receptor (beta chain) was identified during a study of blood T cell repertoires in COVID-19. Study in general: T cells, B-cell-depleted T cells, or PBMCs provided the cDNA or gDNA that served as material.

The Seattle site enrolled patients during active infection and followed them longitudinally. Trimming took off 6 bases at V and 2 bases at J, with 13 bases between the two ends. Germline V CDR1 and CDR2: MNHEY, SVGAGI. The length of the CDR3 is 14 residues. In the authors' workflow: Nucleated cell counts were estimated from reference gene primer amplification. The table came from immunoSEQ multiplex PCR; TCRdb's copy has only in-frame clones and leaves some out. D and trimming come from the DNA, and the V and J calls and clone size come from that table. This table has hundreds of thousands of clones, approximately 88% appearing once.

This sequence originates from a woman aged 45-65 years with COVID-19, enrolled during active disease. The chain links TRBV6-5 to TRBJ2-5; D may be TRBD1 (5 bases). Sequencing was done on a sample of peripheral blood. CDR3 amino acids: CASSPIDSQETQYF. Written as DNA, the CDR3 is TGTGCCAGCAGCCCGATTGACAGTCAAGAGACCCAGTACTTC.